The 2 T cell receptor beta chains below all came from one sample that was sequenced in a study of memory CD4+ T cells and cytomegalovirus serostatus. Only in-frame clones appear in the TCRdb table, and some are missing; sequencing was by immunoSEQ multiplex PCR. The profile covers some 64,000 clones, with 82% appearing a single time and roughly 0.9% taken by the ten largest. The sort gate was single viable CD3+CD4+CD8-CD45RO+ cells for memory CD4+ T cells. Sample: memory CD4+ T cells from blood. The receptors here all came from an adult in good health and CMV-seronegative.

This clone appeared a few times. The rearrangement uses TRBV5-1 and TRBJ1-1; 7 nucleotides agree with TRBD1. Germline V lookup: CDR1 SGHRS, CDR2 YFSETQ. The ends lost 6 bases at V and 5 bases at J; junction bases unmatched: 10. CDR3 length: 14 residues. The CDR3 DNA sequence: TGCGCCAGCATCGCCGATTCGACAGGGACTGAAGCTTTCTTT. It encodes CASIADSTGTEAFF.

The rearrangement links TRBV6-6 to TRBJ1-5; the match to TRBD1 covers 8 bases. J lost 5 bases, V lost 2 bases, and 2 bases had no gene match. The germline V gene has CDR1 MNHNY and CDR2 SVGAGI (reference sequence). The CDR3 has 14 amino acids. CDR3 nucleotides: TGTGCCAGCAGTTACGGACAGGGCCATCAGCCCCAGCATTTT. Its translation: CASSYGQGHQPQHF.